The source of this T cell receptor beta chain is a study of response to subunit inactivated influenza vaccine. Regarding this clonotype: The antigen is undetermined.

Using its own MiXCR run on the RT-PCR reads, TCRdb lists one record per CDR3 protein. The table lists some 500,000 distinct CDR3 sequences, around 25% of them singletons, with approximately 2% in the top ten. The CDR3 consists of 16 residues. Germline V gene sequence: CDR1 LGHNA, CDR2 YSLEER. Between the trimmed V and J ends, which lost 3 bases and 2 bases, there was a span of 17 bases. Study outcomes and limitations: Authors suggested each seasonal flu vaccination may recruit only limited numbers of new T cells.

The J gene is TRBJ2-7, the V gene TRBV4-3; no reliable D call. This clonotype originated in a man aged 45-65 years who received an inactivated influenza vaccine. The material sequenced was CD4+ T cells sorted from PBMCs, taken about 5 days after vaccination. Written as DNA, the CDR3 is TGCGCCAGCAGCCACGAATGGATTATTGGGGCCTACGAGCAGTACTTC. Translated: CASSHEWIIGAYEQYF.